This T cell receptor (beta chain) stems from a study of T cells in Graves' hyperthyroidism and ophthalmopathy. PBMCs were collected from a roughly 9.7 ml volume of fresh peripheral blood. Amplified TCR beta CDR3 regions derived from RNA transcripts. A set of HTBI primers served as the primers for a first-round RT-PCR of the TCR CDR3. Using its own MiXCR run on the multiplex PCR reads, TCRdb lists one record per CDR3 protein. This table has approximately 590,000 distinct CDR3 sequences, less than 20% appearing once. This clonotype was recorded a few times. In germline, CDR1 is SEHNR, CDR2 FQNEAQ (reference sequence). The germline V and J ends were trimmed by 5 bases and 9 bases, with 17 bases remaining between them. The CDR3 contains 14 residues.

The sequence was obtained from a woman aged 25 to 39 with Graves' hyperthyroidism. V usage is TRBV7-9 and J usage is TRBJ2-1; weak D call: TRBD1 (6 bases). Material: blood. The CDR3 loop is CASSLRDRQGEQFF. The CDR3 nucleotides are TGTGCCAGCAGCCTTAGAGACAGGCAGGGTGAGCAGTTCTTC. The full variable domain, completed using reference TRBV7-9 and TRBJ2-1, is DTGVSQNPRHKITKRGQNVTFRCDPISEHNRLYWYRQTLGQGPEFLTYFQNEAQLEKSRLLSDRFSAERPKGSFSTLEIQRTEQGDSAMYLCASSLRDRQGEQFFGPGTRLTVL.